What follows are 20 T cell receptor beta chains derived from one specimen sequenced in a study of lymphopenia after photon versus proton radiotherapy. Measured with immunoSEQ multiplex PCR; TCRdb has only the in-frame clones, and not every one. The sample lists roughly 65,000 clones; approximately 90% were seen once. The starting material was peripheral blood, obtained from a patient treated with photon-based radiotherapy. These receptors all come from a woman between 70 and 85 years old with pancreatic cancer.

V usage is TRBV4-2 and J usage is TRBJ2-3; no clear D. This CDR3 is 16 amino acids long. The germline V and J ends were trimmed by 1 base and 1 base, with 12 bases remaining between them. Germline-derived CDR1 and CDR2 are LGHNA and YNFKEQ. The CDR3 DNA follows: TGTGCCAGCAGCCAAGGTCAGGTGATACGCACAGATACGCAGTATTTT. Encoded protein: CASSQGQVIRTDTQYF.

Turning to this clone: A junction end diverges from the germline sequence, so it may reflect a read error. This chain links TRBV10-3 with TRBJ2-2; 8 positions agree with TRBD2. The germline CDR1 and CDR2 sequences are ENHRY and SYGVKD. This CDR3 comprises 13 residues. The CDR3 sequence: CAITERENGELFF. DNA of the CDR3: TGTGCCATCACTGAGCGGGAGAACGGGGAGCTGTTTTTT.

This CDR3 reads CASSYSGRTYGYTF. CDR3 coding DNA: TGTGCCAGCAGTTACTCAGGCCGCACCTATGGCTACACCTTC. This chain connects TRBV6-5 to TRBJ1-2; D unclear. Germline values: CDR1 MNHEY, CDR2 SVGAGI. The CDR3 is 14 residues long. The germline V and J ends were trimmed by 0 bases and 4 bases, with 9 bases remaining between them.

This clone appeared a few times. One end of the junction fails to match germline, which may point to a read error. V is TRBV7-7 and J is TRBJ2-2; D possibly corresponds to TRBD1 (6 bases). CDR3 length equals 14 residues. Germline V gene data show CDR1 as SSHAT and CDR2 as FNYEAQ (reference sequence). This CDR3 reads CASSLQGVAGELFF. CDR3 DNA sequence: TGTGCTAGCAGCTTACAGGGAGTGGCCGGGGAGCTGTTTTTT.

This clone showed up just once. The chain links TRBV7-2 to TRBJ1-1, with unresolved D. The CDR3 has 13 residues. Germline CDR1 reads SGHTA; CDR2 reads FQGNSA. Trimming removed 5 bases from V and 1 base from J, with 8 bases in between. The CDR3 sequence: CASSTRQNTEAFF. CDR3 in DNA: TGTGCCAGCAGCACCCGACAGAACACTGAAGCTTTCTTT.

A remark on this clone: In the same sample, other DNA sequences code for this CDR3. This chain uses TRBV7-9 with TRBJ2-3, with 7 positions matching TRBD2. The CDR3 extends over 13 amino acids. After removal of 0 bases from V and 6 bases from J, the junction contained 0 bases not matched to a gene. Germline V lookup: CDR1 SEHNR, CDR2 FQNEAQ (reference sequence). CDR3 in amino acids: CASSLAGGDTQYF. The CDR3 DNA is TGTGCCAGCAGCTTAGCGGGAGGGGATACGCAGTATTTT.

The gene calls are TRBV27 and TRBJ2-2; 11 bases map to TRBD1. V shed 5 bases and J 4 bases; nucleotides not matched to a gene: 3. Germline V gives CDR1 MNHEY, CDR2 SMNVEV (reference sequence). This CDR3 comprises 15 residues. The DNA for the CDR3 is TGTGCCAGCAGTACCGGGACAGGGGGCACCGGGGAGCTGTTTTTT. Its protein is CASSTGTGGTGELFF.

The chain links TRBV10-3 to TRBJ1-4, with a weak D call TRBD1 (5 bases). V lost 0 bases to trimming and J lost 13 bases, with 12 bases between them. The CDR3 consists of 13 residues. Germline V CDR1 and CDR2: ENHRY, SYGVKD. The DNA for the CDR3 is TGTGCCATCAGTGAGTCTGGGGGTGATGCACTGTTTTTT. It translates to CAISESGGDALFF.

V is TRBV1 and J is TRBJ2-5; whether TRBD2, the table's D call, matches the DNA was not checked. TRBV1 is a pseudogene locus. The CDR3 totals 16 residues. DNA for the CDR3: TGCACCAGCAGCCCGCCTGAGAGCGCCGACTTTTCGGCCCAGTACTTC. This translates into CTSSPPESADFSAQYF.

J is TRBJ2-7 and V is TRBV19, with D hard to call. This CDR3 comprises 15 residues. Germline V CDR1 and CDR2: LNHDA, SQIVND (reference sequence). V lost 7 bases to trimming and J lost 0 bases, with 16 bases between them. The CDR3 loop reads CASTARTGSSYEQYF. DNA of the CDR3: TGTGCCAGTACTGCTAGGACGGGTTCCTCCTACGAGCAGTACTTC.

This chain uses TRBV5-5 with TRBJ1-5; 9 bases are a match to TRBD1. The CDR3 has 17 amino acids. Germline CDR1 is SGHKS and CDR2 is YYEKEE (reference sequence). Trimming cost V 2 bases and J 7 bases; bases outside gene matches: 13. As DNA, the CDR3 is TGTGCCAGCAGCTTTTTCCTACAAACAGGGGGCGACCAGCCCCAGCATTTT. Amino acids: CASSFFLQTGGDQPQHF.

The chain employs TRBV19 and TRBJ1-4, with a tentative D call TRBD1 (6 bases). V lost 7 bases and J lost 8, with 20 bases in between. This CDR3 comprises 15 residues. Germline assignment: CDR1 LNHDA and CDR2 SQIVND (reference sequence). CDR3 residues: CASTPGGGGYEKLFF. CDR3 coding DNA: TGTGCCAGTACCCCAGGAGGTGGGGGCTACGAAAAACTGTTTTTT.

The chain couples TRBV6-6 to TRBJ1-5, with TRBD1 as a possible D gene (5 bases). Germline V lookup: CDR1 MNHNY, CDR2 SVGAGI (reference sequence). The CDR3 length is 15 residues. Trimming took off 7 bases at V and 5 bases at J, with 18 bases between the two ends. The CDR3 reads CASIKAGSSHQPQHF. The CDR3 nucleotides are TGTGCCAGCATCAAGGCAGGGTCATCCCATCAGCCCCAGCATTTT.

In nucleotides, the CDR3 is TGTGCCAGCAGGGGACCTGGACAGGGGGCTAATCAGCCCCAGCATTTT. Its translation: CASRGPGQGANQPQHF. This chain connects TRBV6-6 to TRBJ1-5; 11 nucleotides line up with TRBD1. The germline V gene encodes CDR1 MNHNY and CDR2 SVGAGI (reference sequence). The CDR3 sequence is 16 residues long. The J segment lost 4 bases and the V segment lost 6 bases, leaving 8 bases of the junction unmatched.

This chain links TRBV11-1 with TRBJ2-7, with 10 bases that match TRBD1. Germline V gene lookup returns CDR1 SGHAT and CDR2 FQDESV (reference sequence). V gave up 3 bases and J gave up 7 bases; unmatched junction bases: 6. The CDR3 is 14 amino acids. The CDR3 protein is CASSFRDRGLEQYF. The CDR3 DNA follows: TGTGCCAGCAGCTTCCGGGACAGGGGATTGGAGCAGTACTTC.

The chain combines TRBV4-2 with TRBJ2-2; a weak D match, TRBD1 (6 bases). With 0 bases removed from V and 7 bases from J, the gap between germline ends came to 12 bases. The CDR3 length is 15 residues. From germline, CDR1 is LGHNA and CDR2 YNFKEQ. The CDR3: CASSQDQQGNGELFF. DNA for the CDR3: TGTGCCAGCAGCCAAGACCAACAGGGTAACGGGGAGCTGTTTTTT.

V and J are TRBV5-8 and TRBJ2-7; TRBD1 agrees at 7 bases. The CDR3 extends over 16 amino acids. The V and J ends lost 4 bases and 0 bases, in that order; junction bases with no gene match: 10. Germline values: CDR1 SGHTS, CDR2 YDEGEE. The DNA of the CDR3 is TGTGCCAGCAGCGTCGCGCTACAGGGGCTCTCCTACGAGCAGTACTTC. It codes for CASSVALQGLSYEQYF.

This chain links TRBV5-1 with TRBJ2-1, with 7 bases matching TRBD2. The ends lost 6 bases at V and 9 bases at J; junction bases unmatched: 9. The CDR3 contains 13 residues. Per germline, CDR1 SGHRS and CDR2 YFSETQ. CDR3 sequence reads: CASTREGTGEQFF. CDR3 nucleotides: TGCGCCAGCACCAGGGAGGGTACAGGTGAGCAGTTCTTC.

The chain recombines TRBV29-1 with TRBJ2-5; TRBD2 agrees at 9 bases. This CDR3 has 18 amino acids. J lost 5 bases, V lost 6 bases, and 22 bases had no gene match. Per the germline V gene, CDR1 is SQVTM and CDR2 is ANQGSEA. DNA for the CDR3: TGCAGCGTCGTGGGACTAGCCCTACTCCATCACGACCGGGAGACCCAGTACTTC. This translates into CSVVGLALLHHDRETQYF. Drawing the rest from reference TRBV29-1 and TRBJ2-5, the complete variable domain is SAVISQKPSRDICQRGTSLTIQCQVDSQVTMMFWYRQQPGQSLTLIATANQGSEATYESGFVIDKFPISRPNLTFSTLTVSNMSPEDSSIYLCSVVGLALLHHDRETQYFGPGTRLLVL.

The chain combines TRBV19 with TRBJ1-1, with 7 bases matching TRBD1. The CDR3 totals 14 residues. J was trimmed by 6 bases and V by 3 bases; bases with no gene match: 7. The germline gives CDR1 LNHDA, CDR2 SQIVND (reference sequence). CDR3 residues: CASSILGGISEAFF. The CDR3 DNA reads as TGTGCCAGTAGTATCTTAGGGGGCATCTCTGAAGCTTTCTTT.